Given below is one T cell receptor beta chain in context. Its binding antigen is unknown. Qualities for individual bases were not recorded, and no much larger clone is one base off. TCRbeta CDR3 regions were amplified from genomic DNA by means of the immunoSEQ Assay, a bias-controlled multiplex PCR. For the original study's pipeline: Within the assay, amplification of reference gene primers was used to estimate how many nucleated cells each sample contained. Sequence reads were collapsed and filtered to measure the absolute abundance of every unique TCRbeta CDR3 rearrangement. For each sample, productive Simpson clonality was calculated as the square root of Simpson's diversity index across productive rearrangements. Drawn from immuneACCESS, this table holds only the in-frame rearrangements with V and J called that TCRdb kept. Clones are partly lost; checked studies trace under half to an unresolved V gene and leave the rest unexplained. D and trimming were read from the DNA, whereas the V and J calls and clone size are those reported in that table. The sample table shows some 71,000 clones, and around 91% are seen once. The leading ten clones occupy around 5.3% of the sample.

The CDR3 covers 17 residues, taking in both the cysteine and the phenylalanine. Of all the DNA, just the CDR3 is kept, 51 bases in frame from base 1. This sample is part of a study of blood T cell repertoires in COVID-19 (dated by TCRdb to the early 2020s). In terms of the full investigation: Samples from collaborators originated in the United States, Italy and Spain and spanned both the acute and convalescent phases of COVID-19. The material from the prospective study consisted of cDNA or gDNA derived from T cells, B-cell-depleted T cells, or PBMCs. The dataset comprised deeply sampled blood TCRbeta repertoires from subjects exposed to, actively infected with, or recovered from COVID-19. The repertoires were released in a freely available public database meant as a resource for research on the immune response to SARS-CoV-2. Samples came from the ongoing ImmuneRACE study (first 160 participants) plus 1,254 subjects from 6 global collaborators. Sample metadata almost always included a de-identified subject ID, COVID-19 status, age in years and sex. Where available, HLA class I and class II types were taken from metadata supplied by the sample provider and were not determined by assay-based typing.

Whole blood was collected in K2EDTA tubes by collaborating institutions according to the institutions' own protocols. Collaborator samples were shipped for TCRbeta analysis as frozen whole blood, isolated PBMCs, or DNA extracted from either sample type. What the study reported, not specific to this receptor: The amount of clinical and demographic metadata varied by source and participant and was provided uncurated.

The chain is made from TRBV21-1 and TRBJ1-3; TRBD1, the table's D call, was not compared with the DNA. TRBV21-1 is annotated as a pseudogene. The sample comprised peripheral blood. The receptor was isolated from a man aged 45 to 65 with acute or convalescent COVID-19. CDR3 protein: CASSKSSRDRAGNTIYF. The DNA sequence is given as TGTGCCAGCAGCAAATCGTCTCGGGACAGGGCTGGAAACACCATATATTTT.